The clone carrying this T cell receptor (beta chain) was observed a few times. Its specificity is unknown. The source of the sample is a study of blood T cells in healthy people across ages. As for the study in general: There was about one barcoded beta molecule captured by template switching per two T cells. Study-wide results and caveats: Estimated diversity, derived from one million T cells, was regarded as an underestimate.

The CDR3 is 19 residues long. In each sample, at least 6.5 million PBMCs were isolated. PCR was performed a second time for about 7 to 11 cycles using a sample-barcoded 5' primer and a J-beta primer mix. TCRdb used MiXCR to reprocess the 5' RACE reads, holding one entry per CDR3 protein. This sample has about 1.7 million distinct CDR3 sequences, with 28% found just once. V and J are TRBV21-1 and TRBJ2-1; TRBD1 is the table's D call, not checked against the DNA. TRBV21-1 is noted as a pseudogene. This sequence originates from a woman under 40 in good health. The sequenced sample was blood. CDR3: CASSKGPGGDPSSYNEQFF. The DNA for the CDR3 is TGTGCCAGCAGCAAAGGCCCAGGGGGGGACCCGAGCTCCTACAATGAGCAGTTCTTC.